This TCR beta chain emerged from a study of blood T cells in healthy people across ages. The CDR3 contains 13 residues. Germline V CDR1 and CDR2: SGHVS, FQNEAQ. V gave up 5 bases and J gave up 1 base, with 8 bases separating them. In its sample, this clonotype was seen many times. Its specificity is unknown. The sample providers were healthy Caucasian people from Russia, aged about 6 to 95. Samples each yielded at least 6 micrograms of total RNA. Study-wide points: TCR beta diversity, measured per million T cells, fell in a roughly linear way with age.

For the second PCR, which ran for 7 to 11 cycles, a sample-barcoded 5' primer and a J-beta primer mix were used. TCRdb re-derived calls from the 5' RACE reads in MiXCR, one entry per CDR3 protein. Of 1.8 million or so distinct CDR3 sequences detected, 35% to 50% appear once; the ten largest clones hold 23%. The sample comprised blood. V usage is TRBV7-8 and J usage is TRBJ1-1; D is undetermined. This TCR was recovered from a human donor in good health. The CDR3 sequence is CASSQTENTEAFF. The CDR3, as DNA: TGTGCCAGCAGCCAAACCGAGAACACTGAAGCTTTCTTT.